The rows below give T cell receptor beta chains drawn from one sample of a study of CD8+CD57+ T cells in acquired aplastic anemia. A single record per CDR3 protein comes from TCRdb applying MiXCR to the reads. The profile shows a few hundred thousand distinct CDR3 sequences, roughly a third of them singletons. Specimen: sorted CD4+, CD8+, or CD8+CD57+ T cells (not recorded which) from PBMCs. The source of these receptors is a human donor with aplastic anemia. Both conserved end residues are part of each CDR3. D genes are given only for firm matches. Only part of the rows carry a size: once, few, many, or a class if the clone is expanded.

D gene: -; V gene: TRBV20-1; J gene: TRBJ1-2; clone size: -; CDR3 DNA: TGCAGTGCTAGGGCGGTTGAGACCGCGGTATATGGCTACACCTTC; CDR3 protein: CSARAVETAVYGYTF
D gene: -; V gene: TRBV7-2; J gene: TRBJ2-7; clone size: many; CDR3 DNA: TGTGCCAGCAGTTCGACCCGGGACAACTACGAGCAGTACTTC; CDR3 protein: CASSSTRDNYEQYF
D gene: -; V gene: TRBV9; J gene: TRBJ1-2; clone size: many; CDR3 DNA: TGTGCCAGCAGCCCGATCGGACAGATTAACGGCTACACCTTC; CDR3 protein: CASSPIGQINGYTF
D gene: TRBD2; V gene: TRBV6-2/TRBV6-3; J gene: TRBJ2-7; clone size: -; CDR3 DNA: TGTGCCAGCAGTTATCCGGGACTAGCTCCCTCCGAGCAGTACTTC; CDR3 protein: CASSYPGLAPSEQYF
D gene: -; V gene: TRBV11-2; J gene: TRBJ1-5; clone size: many; CDR3 DNA: TGTGCCAGCAGCCCGCCTCCTCGGACCATACTTGATCAGCCCCAGCATTTT; CDR3 protein: CASSPPPRTILDQPQHF
D gene: -; V gene: TRBV9; J gene: TRBJ1-2; clone size: many; CDR3 DNA: TGTGCCAGCAGCATGCCAGGGAACTATGGCTACACCTTC; CDR3 protein: CASSMPGNYGYTF
D gene: -; V gene: TRBV5-1; J gene: TRBJ1-2; clone size: many; CDR3 DNA: TGCGCCAGCAGCTTGGGGGGGCCTAACTATGGCTACACCTTC; CDR3 protein: CASSLGGPNYGYTF
D gene: -; V gene: TRBV15; J gene: TRBJ1-1; clone size: many; CDR3 DNA: TGTGCCACCAGCAGAGGGGCAGCCGGGCGCCTGGGCACTGAAGCTTTCTTT; CDR3 protein: CATSRGAAGRLGTEAFF
D gene: TRBD2; V gene: TRBV7-7; J gene: TRBJ2-1; clone size: -; CDR3 DNA: TGTGCCAGCAGCTTAGTTTCGGGGGGGACCAATGAGCAGTTCTTC; CDR3 protein: CASSLVSGGTNEQFF
D gene: TRBD1; V gene: TRBV15; J gene: TRBJ1-2; clone size: once; CDR3 DNA: TGTGCCACCAGCAGAGGGACAGGGTCGGGTGGCTACACCTTC; CDR3 protein: CATSRGTGSGGYTF
D gene: -; V gene: TRBV7-8; J gene: TRBJ1-2; clone size: many; CDR3 DNA: TGTGCCAGCAGCTTGGGGTTAAGTGGCTATGGCTACACCTTC; CDR3 protein: CASSLGLSGYGYTF
D gene: -; V gene: TRBV7-3; J gene: TRBJ2-3; clone size: many; CDR3 DNA: TGTGCCAGCAGCTTAACGGTCCTAACGGCGCCGGATACGCAGTATTTT; CDR3 protein: CASSLTVLTAPDTQYF
D gene: -; V gene: TRBV19; J gene: TRBJ1-1; clone size: many; CDR3 DNA: TGTGCCAGTAGTATAGGTCGACACCCCGGAGCTTTCTTT; CDR3 protein: CASSIGRHPGAFF
D gene: -; V gene: TRBV20-1; J gene: TRBJ1-1; clone size: -; CDR3 DNA: TGCAGTGCTAGGGGGGACACCCGGACTCTCTGGGCTGAAGCTTTCTTT; CDR3 protein: CSARGDTRTLWAEAFF